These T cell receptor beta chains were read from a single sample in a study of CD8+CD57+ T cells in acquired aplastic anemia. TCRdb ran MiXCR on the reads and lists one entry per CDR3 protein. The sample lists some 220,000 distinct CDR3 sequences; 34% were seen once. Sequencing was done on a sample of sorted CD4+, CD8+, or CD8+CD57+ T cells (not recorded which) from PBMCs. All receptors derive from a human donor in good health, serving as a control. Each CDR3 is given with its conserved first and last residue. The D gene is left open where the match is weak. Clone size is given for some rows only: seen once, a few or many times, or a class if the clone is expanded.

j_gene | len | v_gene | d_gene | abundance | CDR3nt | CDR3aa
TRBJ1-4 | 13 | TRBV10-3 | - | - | TGTGCCATCGGGAGGGCGGATAATGAAAAACTGTTTTTT | CAIGRADNEKLFF
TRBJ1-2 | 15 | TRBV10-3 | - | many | TGTGCCATCAGCGGCAGACGGGACGGATCTTATGGCTACACCTTC | CAISGRRDGSYGYTF
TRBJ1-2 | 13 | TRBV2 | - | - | TGTGCCAGCGGTGAGCAGGGAGTTTATGGCTACACCTTC | CASGEQGVYGYTF
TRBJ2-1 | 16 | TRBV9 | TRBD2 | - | TGTGCTAGCAGCGCGGGGGGAAACCAACCTTACAATGAGCAGTTCTTC | CASSAGGNQPYNEQFF
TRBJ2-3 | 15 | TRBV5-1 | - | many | TGCGCCAGCAGCTTGGCCGTGGGGAGTACAGATACGCAGTATTTT | CASSLAVGSTDTQYF
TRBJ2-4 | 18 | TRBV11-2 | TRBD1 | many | TGTGCCAGCAGCTTAGTCCGTGGGACAGGACTAGCCAAAAACATTCAGTACTTC | CASSLVRGTGLAKNIQYF
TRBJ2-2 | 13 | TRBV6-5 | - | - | TGTGCCAGCAGTTTTACAGGGTCCGGGGAGCTGTTTTTT | CASSFTGSGELFF
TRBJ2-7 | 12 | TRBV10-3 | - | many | TGTGCCATCAGTGAAGGTGGATACGAGCAGTACTTC | CAISEGGYEQYF
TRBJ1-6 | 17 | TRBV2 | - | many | TGTGCCAGCAGTTGGGCTTCGGACCCTCAGGCGAATTCACCCCTCCACTTT | CASSWASDPQANSPLHF
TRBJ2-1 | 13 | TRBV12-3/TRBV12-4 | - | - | TGTGCCAGCAGTTTCATTCCGGGCTATGAGCAGTTCTTC | CASSFIPGYEQFF
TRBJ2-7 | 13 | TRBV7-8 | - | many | TGTGCCAGCAGCTTAAGGTCTGAGGGCCAGCAGTACTTC | CASSLRSEGQQYF
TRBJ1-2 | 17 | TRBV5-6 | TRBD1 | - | TGTGCCAGCAGCCCAACCGGGACAGGGGCGACTAACTATGGCTACACCTTC | CASSPTGTGATNYGYTF
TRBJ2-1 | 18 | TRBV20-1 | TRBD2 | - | TGCAGTGCTAGAGAAACCTATAGCGGGGGGCCTCAACAAGGGGAGCAGTTCTTC | CSARETYSGGPQQGEQFF
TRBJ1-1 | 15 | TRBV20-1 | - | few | TGCAGTGCTAGAGATGGGAGGGTTTGGGGCACTGAAGCTTTCTTT | CSARDGRVWGTEAFF
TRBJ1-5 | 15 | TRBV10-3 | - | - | TGTGCCAGCAGTGAAAGCTTGGGTTTAGGTCAGCCCCAGCATTTT | CASSESLGLGQPQHF
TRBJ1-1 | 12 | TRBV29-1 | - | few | TGCAGCGTTGACATTAGGAACACTGAAGCTTTCTTT | CSVDIRNTEAFF
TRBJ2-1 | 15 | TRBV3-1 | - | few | TGTGCCAGCACCATTACCGGGGGGCCCTACAATGAGCAGTTCTTC | CASTITGGPYNEQFF
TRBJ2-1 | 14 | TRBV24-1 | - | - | TGTGCCACCAGGTCAACTAGGGGCCCCAATGAGCAGTTCTTC | CATRSTRGPNEQFF
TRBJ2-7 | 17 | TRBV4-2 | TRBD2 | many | TGTGCCAGCAGCCAAGATGGGGGGGTTGTAGCGGGAGGCGAGCAGTACTTC | CASSQDGGVVAGGEQYF
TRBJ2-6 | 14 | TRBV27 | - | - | TGTGCCAGCAGTATCATTCCGGGGGACAACGTCCTGACTTTC | CASSIIPGDNVLTF
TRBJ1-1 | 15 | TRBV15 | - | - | TGTGCCACCAGCAGAGAAGGGGCCGCGGTCACTGAAGCTTCCTTT | CATSREGAAVTEASF
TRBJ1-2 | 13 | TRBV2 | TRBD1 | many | TGTGCCAGCAATGTCGGACAGGGTGGTGGCTACACCTTC | CASNVGQGGGYTF
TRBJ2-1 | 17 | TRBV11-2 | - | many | TGTGCCAGCAGCTTAGGTCTATGGGGGGCATATGACAATGAGCAGTTCTTC | CASSLGLWGAYDNEQFF
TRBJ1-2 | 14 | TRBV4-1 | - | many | TGCGCCAGCAGGCCAACCGGACAGCACTATGGCTACACCTTC | CASRPTGQHYGYTF
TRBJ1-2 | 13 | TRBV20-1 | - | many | TGCAGTGCTAGCTCAGGGGAGGACTATGGCTACACCTTC | CSASSGEDYGYTF
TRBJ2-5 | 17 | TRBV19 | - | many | TGTGCCAGTACTCCCTCTCGATATCGGGGGGCGCAAGAGACCCAGTACTTC | CASTPSRYRGAQETQYF
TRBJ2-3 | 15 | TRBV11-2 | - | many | TGTGCCAGCAGCCCCGGACTTGCTCTCACAGATACGCAGTATTTT | CASSPGLALTDTQYF
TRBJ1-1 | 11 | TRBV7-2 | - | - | TGTGCCAGCAGCCCTGGGGGTACTGCTTTCTTT | CASSPGGTAFF
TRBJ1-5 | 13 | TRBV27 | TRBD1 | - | TGTGCCAGCGCCGGGACAGGGGGTCAGCCCCAGCATTTT | CASAGTGGQPQHF
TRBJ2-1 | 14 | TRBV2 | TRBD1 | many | TGTGCCAGCAGCGGACAGGGTTCGACCCATGAGCAGTTCTTC | CASSGQGSTHEQFF
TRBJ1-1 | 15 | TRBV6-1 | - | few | TGTGCCAGCATGGGGGGGCAGGGGATGAACACTGAAGCTTTCTTT | CASMGGQGMNTEAFF
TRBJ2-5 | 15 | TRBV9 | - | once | TGTGCCAGCAGTCCAAATGGGACTCCGCAAGAGACCCAGTACTTC | CASSPNGTPQETQYF
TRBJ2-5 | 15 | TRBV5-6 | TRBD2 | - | TGTGCCAGCAGCCAGCCGGGACTAGCGGCAGAGACCCAGTACTTC | CASSQPGLAAETQYF
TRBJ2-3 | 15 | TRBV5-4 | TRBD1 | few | TGTGCCAGCAGCTCCAGGACAGGAACCGGAGATACGCAGTATTTT | CASSSRTGTGDTQYF
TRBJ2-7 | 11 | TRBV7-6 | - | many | TGTGCCAGCAGCCTTAGTATCGAGCAGTACTTC | CASSLSIEQYF
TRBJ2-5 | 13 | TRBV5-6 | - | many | TGTGCCAGCAGCTTGCAACAGGGAAAGACCCAGTACTTC | CASSLQQGKTQYF
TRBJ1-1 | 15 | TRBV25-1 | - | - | TGTGCCAGCAGTGTTCCAGGCCCCCTCCCTACTGAAGCTTTCTTT | CASSVPGPLPTEAFF
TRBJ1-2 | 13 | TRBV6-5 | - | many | TGTGCCAGCAGTTTGACAGTGAACTATGGCTACACCTTC | CASSLTVNYGYTF
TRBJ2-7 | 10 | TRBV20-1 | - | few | TGCCGGGGCCTGACCTACGAGCAGTACTTC | CRGLTYEQYF
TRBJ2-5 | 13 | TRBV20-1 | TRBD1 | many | TGCAGTGCTAGCGGCAGGGGGCAAGAGACCCAGTACTTC | CSASGRGQETQYF
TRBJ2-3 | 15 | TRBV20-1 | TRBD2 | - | TGCAGTGCTTCGAGGCGGGAGGGCCGGGCAGATACGCAGTATTTT | CSASRREGRADTQYF
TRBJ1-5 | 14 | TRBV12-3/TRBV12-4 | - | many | TGTGCCAGCAGTCAGACTTCCCCTAATCAGCCCCAGCATTTT | CASSQTSPNQPQHF
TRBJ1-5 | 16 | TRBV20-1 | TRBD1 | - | TGCAGTGCTAGAGTGCAGGGGGTATCAAGCAATCAGCCCCAGCATTTT | CSARVQGVSSNQPQHF
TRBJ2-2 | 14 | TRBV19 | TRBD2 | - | TGTGCCAGTAGTCGTGCGGGAGGGGGCGGGGAGCTGTTTTTT | CASSRAGGGGELFF
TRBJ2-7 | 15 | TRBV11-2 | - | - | TGTGCCAGCAGCCAAGATGGGACGGTCGCCTACGAGCAGTACTTC | CASSQDGTVAYEQYF
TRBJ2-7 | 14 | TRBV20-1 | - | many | TGCAGTGCTAGACCCGGGACACAACCTTACGAGCAGTACTTC | CSARPGTQPYEQYF
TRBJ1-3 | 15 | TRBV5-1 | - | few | TGCGCCAGCAGCTTGGCCAGTTCTGCTGGAAACACCATATATTTT | CASSLASSAGNTIYF
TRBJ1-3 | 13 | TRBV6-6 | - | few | TGTGCCAGCATGTTACCCTCTGGAAACACCATATATTTT | CASMLPSGNTIYF
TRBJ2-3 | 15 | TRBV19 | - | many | TGTGCCAGCCGACGGTTTGTGGGGACCACAGATACGCAGTATTTT | CASRRFVGTTDTQYF
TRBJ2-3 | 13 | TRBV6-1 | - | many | TGTGCCACCCGTCAACCTTCCACAGATACGCAGTATTTT | CATRQPSTDTQYF
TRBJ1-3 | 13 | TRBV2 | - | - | TGTGCCAGCACCGCGAGAGGCGGAAACACCATATATTTT | CASTARGGNTIYF
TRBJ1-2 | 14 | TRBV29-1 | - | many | TGCAGCGTTGGGGGATCAGACAGAAACTATGGCTACACCTTC | CSVGGSDRNYGYTF
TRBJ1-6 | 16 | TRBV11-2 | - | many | TGTGCCAGCAGCTTAGATGTGGGGAGAGTCAGTTCACCCCTCCACTTT | CASSLDVGRVSSPLHF
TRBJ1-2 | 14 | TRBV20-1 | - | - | TGCAGTGCCACGCCAACAATAGGGACATCTGGCTACACCTTC | CSATPTIGTSGYTF
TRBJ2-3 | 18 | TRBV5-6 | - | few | TGTGCCAGCAGCTCTATTGGCTCCGGGACAACCAAGGGAGATACGCAGTATTTT | CASSSIGSGTTKGDTQYF
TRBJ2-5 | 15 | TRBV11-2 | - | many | TGTGCCAGCAGCTTAGGGGCGGGGTTCCAAGAGACCCAGTACTTC | CASSLGAGFQETQYF
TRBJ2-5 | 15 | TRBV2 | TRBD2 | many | TGTGCCAGCACCCGAGGGGTAGCGGGTCTGGTGACCCAGTACTTC | CASTRGVAGLVTQYF
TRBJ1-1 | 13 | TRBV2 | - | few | TGTGCCAGCAGTGACGTGGCGGGGACAGAAGCTTTCTTT | CASSDVAGTEAFF
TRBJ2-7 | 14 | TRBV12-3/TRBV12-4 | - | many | TGTGCCAGCAGCCGTGCGGCCGGGACCTACGAGCAGTACTTC | CASSRAAGTYEQYF